The T cell receptor (beta chain) described here comes from a study of OX40 agonist ivuxolimab in advanced cancers. The protocol was immunoSEQ multiplex PCR, while the TCRdb copy is restricted to in-frame clones and leaves out a portion. Among under 20,000 clones, 70% to 90% were seen once, and the ten largest hold 50%. Germline lookup yields CDR1 MDHEN and CDR2 SYDVKM. The CDR3 extends over 16 amino acids. Trimming cost V 6 bases and J 3 bases; bases outside gene matches: 11. The clonotype originates from an adult with an advanced solid tumor such as melanoma, head and neck, liver or kidney cancer. The sequencing here drew on CD4+ or CD8+ T cells sorted from blood, taken in a trial of the OX40 agonist ivuxolimab. The chain carries TRBV28 and TRBJ2-7; 10 bases are shared with TRBD2. The CDR3, as DNA: TGTGCCAGCAGGTACCCAAGCGGGAGGGCCGACTACGAGCAGTACTTC. It translates to CASRYPSGRADYEQYF.